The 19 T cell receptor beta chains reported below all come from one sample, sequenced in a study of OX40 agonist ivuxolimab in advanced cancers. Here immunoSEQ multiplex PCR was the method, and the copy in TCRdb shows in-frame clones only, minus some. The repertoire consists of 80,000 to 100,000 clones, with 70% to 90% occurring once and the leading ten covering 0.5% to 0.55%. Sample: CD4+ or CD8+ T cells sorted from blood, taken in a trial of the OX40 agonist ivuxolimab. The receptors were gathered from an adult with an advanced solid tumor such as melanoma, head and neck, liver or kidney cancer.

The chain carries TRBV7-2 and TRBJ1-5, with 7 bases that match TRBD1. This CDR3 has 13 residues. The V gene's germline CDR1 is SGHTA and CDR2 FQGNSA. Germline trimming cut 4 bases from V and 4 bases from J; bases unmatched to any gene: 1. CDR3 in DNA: TGTGCCAGCAGCTCAGGGGGAAATCAGCCCCAGCATTTT. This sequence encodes CASSSGGNQPQHF.

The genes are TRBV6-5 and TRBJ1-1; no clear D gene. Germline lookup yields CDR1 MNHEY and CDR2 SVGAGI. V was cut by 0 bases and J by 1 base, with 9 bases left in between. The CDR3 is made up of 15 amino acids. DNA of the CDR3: TGTGCCAGCAGTTACTCGAACATTCCGAACACTGAAGCTTTCTTT. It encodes CASSYSNIPNTEAFF.

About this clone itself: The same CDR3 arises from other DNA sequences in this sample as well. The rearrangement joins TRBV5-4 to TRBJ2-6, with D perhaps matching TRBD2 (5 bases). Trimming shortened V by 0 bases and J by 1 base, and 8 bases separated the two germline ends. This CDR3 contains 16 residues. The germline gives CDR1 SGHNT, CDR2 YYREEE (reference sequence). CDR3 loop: CASSLAGSSGANVLTF. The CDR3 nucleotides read TGTGCCAGCAGCTTGGCGGGGAGTTCTGGGGCCAACGTCCTGACTTTC.

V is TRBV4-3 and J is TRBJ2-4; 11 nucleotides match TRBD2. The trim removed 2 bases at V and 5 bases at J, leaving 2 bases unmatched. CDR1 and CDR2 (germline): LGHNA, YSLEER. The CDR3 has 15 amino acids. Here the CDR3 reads CASSQQLAGENIQYF. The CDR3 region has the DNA TGCGCCAGCAGCCAACAACTAGCGGGGGAAAACATTCAGTACTTC.

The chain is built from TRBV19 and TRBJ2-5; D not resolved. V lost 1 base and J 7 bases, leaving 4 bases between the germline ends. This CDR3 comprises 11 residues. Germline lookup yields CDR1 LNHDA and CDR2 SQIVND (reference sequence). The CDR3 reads CASSIGGTQYF. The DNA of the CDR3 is TGTGCCAGTAGTATAGGTGGGACCCAGTACTTC. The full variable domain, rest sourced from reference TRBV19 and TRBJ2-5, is DGGITQSPKYLFRKEGQNVTLSCEQNLNHDAMYWYRQDPGQGLRLIYYSQIVNDFQKGDIAEGYSVSREKKESFPLTVTSAQKNPTAFYLCASSIGGTQYFGPGTRLLVL.

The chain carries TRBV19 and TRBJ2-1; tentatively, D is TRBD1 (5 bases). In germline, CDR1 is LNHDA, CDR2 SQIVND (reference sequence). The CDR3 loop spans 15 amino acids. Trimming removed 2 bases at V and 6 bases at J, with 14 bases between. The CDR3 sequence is CASSIMAGIGNEQFF. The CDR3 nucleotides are TGTGCCAGTAGTATAATGGCAGGGATAGGCAATGAGCAGTTCTTC.

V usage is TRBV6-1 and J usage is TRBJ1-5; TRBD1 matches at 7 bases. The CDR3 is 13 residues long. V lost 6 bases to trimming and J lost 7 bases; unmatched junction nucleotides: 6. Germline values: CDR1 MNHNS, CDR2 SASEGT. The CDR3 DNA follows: TGTGCCAGCAGAAACAGGGGAGGACAGCCCCAGCATTTT. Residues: CASRNRGGQPQHF.

The CDR3: CASRLGLLNQPQHF. The CDR3 coding sequence is TGTGCCAGCAGGCTGGGCCTACTCAATCAGCCCCAGCATTTT. V gene TRBV2 combines with J gene TRBJ1-5; no definite D call. This CDR3 spans 14 amino acids. Trimming took 6 bases from V and 3 from J, leaving 12 bases between them. The germline CDR1 and CDR2 sequences are SNHLY and FYNNEI.

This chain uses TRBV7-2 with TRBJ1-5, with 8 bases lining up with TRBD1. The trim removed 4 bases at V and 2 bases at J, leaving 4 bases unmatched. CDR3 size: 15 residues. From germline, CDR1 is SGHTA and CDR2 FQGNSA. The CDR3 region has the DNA TGTGCCAGCAGCTCCCGGACAGGGCGCAATCAGCCCCAGCATTTT. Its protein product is CASSSRTGRNQPQHF.

The CDR3 loop is CASSLEHPANRSPLHF. The CDR3 DNA reads as TGTGCCAGCAGCTTAGAACATCCAGCAAATCGTTCACCCCTCCACTTT. The chain combines TRBV7-2 with TRBJ1-6, with no clear D. The germline CDR1 and CDR2 sequences are SGHTA and FQGNSA. V lost 1 base and J 9 bases, leaving 16 bases between the germline ends. The CDR3 is 16 amino acids. The full variable domain, its missing parts supplied by reference TRBV7-2 and TRBJ1-6, is GAGVSQSPSNKVTEKGKDVELRCDPISGHTALYWYRQSLGQGLEFLIYFQGNSAPDKSGLPSDRFSAERTGGSVSTLTIQRTQQEDSAVYLCASSLEHPANRSPLHFGNGTRLTVT.

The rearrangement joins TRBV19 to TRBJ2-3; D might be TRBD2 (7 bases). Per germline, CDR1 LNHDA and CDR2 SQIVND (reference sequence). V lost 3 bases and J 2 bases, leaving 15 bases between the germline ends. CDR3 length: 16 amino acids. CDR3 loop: CASSMGWGGLTDTQYF. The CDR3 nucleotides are TGTGCCAGTAGTATGGGGTGGGGGGGCCTCACAGATACGCAGTATTTT.

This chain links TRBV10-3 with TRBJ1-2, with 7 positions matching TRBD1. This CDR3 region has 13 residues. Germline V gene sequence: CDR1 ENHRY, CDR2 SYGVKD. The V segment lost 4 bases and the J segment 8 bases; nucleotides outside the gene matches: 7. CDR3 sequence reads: CAISVDREGGYTF. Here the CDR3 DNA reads TGTGCCATCAGTGTTGACAGGGAGGGGGGCTACACCTTC.

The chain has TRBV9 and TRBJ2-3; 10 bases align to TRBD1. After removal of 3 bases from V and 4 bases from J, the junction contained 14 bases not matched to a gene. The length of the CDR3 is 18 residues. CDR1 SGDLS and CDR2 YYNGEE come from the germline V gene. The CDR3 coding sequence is TGTGCCAGCAGCGGTCCCCAGCAGGGACAGGGGATACCAGATACGCAGTATTTT. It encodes CASSGPQQGQGIPDTQYF.

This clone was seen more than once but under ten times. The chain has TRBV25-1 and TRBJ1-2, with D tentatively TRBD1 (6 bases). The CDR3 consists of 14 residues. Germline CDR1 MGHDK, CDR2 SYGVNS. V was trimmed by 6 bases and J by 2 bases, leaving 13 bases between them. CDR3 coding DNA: TGTGCCAGCAGCAACAGGGCACACAACTATGGCTACACCTTC. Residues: CASSNRAHNYGYTF.

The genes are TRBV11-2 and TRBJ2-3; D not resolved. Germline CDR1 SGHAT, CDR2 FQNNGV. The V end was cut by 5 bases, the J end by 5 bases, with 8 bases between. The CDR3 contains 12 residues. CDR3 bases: TGTGCCAGCAGCCGCATGGGAGATACGCAGTATTTT. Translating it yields CASSRMGDTQYF.

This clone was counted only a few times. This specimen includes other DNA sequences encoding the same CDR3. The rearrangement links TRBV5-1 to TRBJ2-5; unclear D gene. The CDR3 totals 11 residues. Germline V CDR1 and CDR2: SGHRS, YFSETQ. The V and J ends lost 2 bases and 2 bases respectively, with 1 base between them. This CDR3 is CASSFQETQYF. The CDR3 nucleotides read TGCGCCAGCAGCTTTCAAGAGACCCAGTACTTC. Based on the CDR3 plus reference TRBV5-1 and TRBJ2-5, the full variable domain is KAGVTQTPRYLIKTRGQQVTLSCSPISGHRSVSWYQQTPGQGLQFLFEYFSETQRNKGNFPGRFSGRQFSNSRSEMNVSTLELGDSALYLCASSFQETQYFGPGTRLLVL.

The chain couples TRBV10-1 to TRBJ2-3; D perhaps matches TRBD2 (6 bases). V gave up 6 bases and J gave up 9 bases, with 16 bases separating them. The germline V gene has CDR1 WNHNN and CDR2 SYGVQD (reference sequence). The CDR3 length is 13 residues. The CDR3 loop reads CASSRDSVQTQYF. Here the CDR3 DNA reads TGCGCCAGCAGCCGGGACTCCGTCCAGACGCAGTATTTT.

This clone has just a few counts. The CDR3 loop reads CASSLGGWGTKSGEQYF. The CDR3 nucleotides are TGTGCCAGCAGCTTGGGGGGATGGGGGACAAAGAGTGGCGAGCAGTACTTC. This chain uses TRBV5-4 with TRBJ2-7, with D perhaps matching TRBD1 (6 bases). The CDR3 has 17 residues. CDR1 and CDR2 (germline): SGHNT, YYREEE (reference sequence). Trimming pared 0 bases from V and 6 bases from J, leaving 22 bases between.

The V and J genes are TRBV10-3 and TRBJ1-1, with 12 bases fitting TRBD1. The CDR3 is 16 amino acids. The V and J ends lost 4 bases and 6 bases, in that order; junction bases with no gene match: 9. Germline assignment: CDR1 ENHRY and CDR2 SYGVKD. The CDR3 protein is CAISAGTGTGGSEAFF. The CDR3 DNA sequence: TGTGCCATCAGTGCGGGCACCGGGACAGGGGGCTCTGAAGCTTTCTTT.